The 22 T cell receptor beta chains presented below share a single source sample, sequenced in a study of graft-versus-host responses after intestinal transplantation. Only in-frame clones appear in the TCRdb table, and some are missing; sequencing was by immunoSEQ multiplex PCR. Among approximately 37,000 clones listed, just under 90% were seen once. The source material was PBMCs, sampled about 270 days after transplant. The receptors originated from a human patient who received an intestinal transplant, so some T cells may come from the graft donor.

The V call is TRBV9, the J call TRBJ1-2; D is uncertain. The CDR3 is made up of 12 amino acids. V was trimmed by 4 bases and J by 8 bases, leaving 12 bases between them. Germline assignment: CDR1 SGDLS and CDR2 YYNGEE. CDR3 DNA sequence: TGTGCCAGCAGCTTGGGCCCGAGAGGCTACACCTTC. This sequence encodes CASSLGPRGYTF. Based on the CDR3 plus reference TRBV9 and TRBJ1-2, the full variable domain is DSGVTQTPKHLITATGQRVTLRCSPRSGDLSVYWYQQSLDQGLQFLIQYYNGEERAKGNILERFSAQQFPDLHSELNLSSLELGDSALYFCASSLGPRGYTFGSGTRLTVV.

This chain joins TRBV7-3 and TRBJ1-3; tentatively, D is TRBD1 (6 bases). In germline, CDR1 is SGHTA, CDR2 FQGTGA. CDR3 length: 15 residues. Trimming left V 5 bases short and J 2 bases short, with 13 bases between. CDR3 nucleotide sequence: TGTGCCAGCAGCCCCGGGACAAGAGCTGGAAACACCATATATTTT. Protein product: CASSPGTRAGNTIYF.

CDR3 amino acids: CASSFGGQLYTEAFF. The DNA of the CDR3 is TGTGCCAGCAGCTTCGGCGGGCAGCTCTACACTGAAGCTTTCTTT. V and J are TRBV7-2 and TRBJ1-1; D not certain. CDR3 length equals 15 residues. Trimming cost V 3 bases and J 3 bases, with 14 bases left between them. Germline V gives CDR1 SGHTA, CDR2 FQGNSA.

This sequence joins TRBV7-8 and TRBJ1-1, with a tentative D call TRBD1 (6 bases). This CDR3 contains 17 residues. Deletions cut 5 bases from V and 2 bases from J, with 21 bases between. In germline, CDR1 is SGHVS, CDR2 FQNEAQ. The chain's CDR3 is CASSEPDSWWGNTEAFF. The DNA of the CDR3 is TGTGCCAGCAGCGAGCCGGACAGCTGGTGGGGTAACACTGAAGCTTTCTTT.

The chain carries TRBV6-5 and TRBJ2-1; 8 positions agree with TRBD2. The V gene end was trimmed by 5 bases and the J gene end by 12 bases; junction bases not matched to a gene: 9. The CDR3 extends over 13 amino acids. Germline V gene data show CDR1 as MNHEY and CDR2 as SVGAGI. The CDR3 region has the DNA TGTGCCAGCAGTCCACATGTAGCGGGGCCGCAGTTCTTC. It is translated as CASSPHVAGPQFF.

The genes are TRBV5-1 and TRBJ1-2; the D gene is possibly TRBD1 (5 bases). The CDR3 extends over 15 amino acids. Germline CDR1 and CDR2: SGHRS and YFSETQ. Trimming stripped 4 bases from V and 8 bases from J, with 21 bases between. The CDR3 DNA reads TGCGCCAGCAGCCTTGGTATCTCGCAGGGAGAGGGCTACACCTTC. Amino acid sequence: CASSLGISQGEGYTF.

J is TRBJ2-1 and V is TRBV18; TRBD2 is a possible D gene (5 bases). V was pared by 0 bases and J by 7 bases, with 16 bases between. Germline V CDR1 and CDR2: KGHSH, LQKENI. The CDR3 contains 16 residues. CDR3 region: CASSPPTGFPGNEQFF. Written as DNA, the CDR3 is TGTGCCAGCTCACCACCCACGGGGTTCCCGGGGAATGAGCAGTTCTTC.

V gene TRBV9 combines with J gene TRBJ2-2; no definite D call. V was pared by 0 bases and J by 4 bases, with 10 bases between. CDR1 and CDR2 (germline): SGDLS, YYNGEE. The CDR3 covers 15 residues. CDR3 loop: CASSVEARGTGELFF. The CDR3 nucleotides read TGTGCCAGCAGCGTAGAGGCCCGAGGCACCGGGGAGCTGTTTTTT.

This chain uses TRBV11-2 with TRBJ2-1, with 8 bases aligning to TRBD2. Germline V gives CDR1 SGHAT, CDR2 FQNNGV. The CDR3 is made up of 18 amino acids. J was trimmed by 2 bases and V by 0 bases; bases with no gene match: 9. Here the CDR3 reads CASSLDGRVAGTYNEQFF. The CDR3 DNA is TGTGCCAGCAGCTTAGACGGGCGAGTAGCGGGAACCTACAATGAGCAGTTCTTC.

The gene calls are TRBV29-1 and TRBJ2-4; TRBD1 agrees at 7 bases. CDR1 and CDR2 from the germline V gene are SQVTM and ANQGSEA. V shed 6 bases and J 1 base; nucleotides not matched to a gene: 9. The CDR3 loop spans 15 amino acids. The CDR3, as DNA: TGCAGCGTGTACGGGACAGCCGCGGCCAAAAACATTCAGTACTTC. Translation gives CSVYGTAAAKNIQYF.

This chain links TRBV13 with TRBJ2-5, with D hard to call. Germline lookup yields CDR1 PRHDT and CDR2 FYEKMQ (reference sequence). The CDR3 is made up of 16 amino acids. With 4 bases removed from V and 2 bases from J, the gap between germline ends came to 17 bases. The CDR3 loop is CASSSGPEMGQETQYF. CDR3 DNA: TGTGCCAGCAGCTCCGGGCCAGAAATGGGGCAAGAGACCCAGTACTTC. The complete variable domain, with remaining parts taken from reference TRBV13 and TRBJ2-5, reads AAGVIQSPRHLIKEKRETATLKCYPIPRHDTVYWYQQGPGQDPQFLISFYEKMQSDKGSIPDRFSAQQFSDYHSELNMSSLELGDSALYFCASSSGPEMGQETQYFGPGTRLLVL.

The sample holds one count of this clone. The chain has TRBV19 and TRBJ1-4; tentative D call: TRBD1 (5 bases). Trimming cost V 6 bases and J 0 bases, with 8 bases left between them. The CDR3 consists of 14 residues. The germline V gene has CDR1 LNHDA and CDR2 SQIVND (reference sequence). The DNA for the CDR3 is TGTGCCAGTAGGGACACTTCAACTAATGAAAAACTGTTTTTT. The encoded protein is CASRDTSTNEKLFF.

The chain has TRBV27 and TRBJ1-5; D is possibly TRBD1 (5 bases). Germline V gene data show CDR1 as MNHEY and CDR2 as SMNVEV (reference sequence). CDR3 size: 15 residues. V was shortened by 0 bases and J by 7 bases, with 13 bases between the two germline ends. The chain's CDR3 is CASSLSGAGGQPQHF. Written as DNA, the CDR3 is TGTGCCAGCAGTTTATCTGGGGCTGGGGGACAGCCCCAGCATTTT.

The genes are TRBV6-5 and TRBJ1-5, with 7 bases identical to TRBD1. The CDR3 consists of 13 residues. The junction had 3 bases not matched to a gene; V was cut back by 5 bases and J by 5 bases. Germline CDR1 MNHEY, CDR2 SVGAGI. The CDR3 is CASSETGDQPQHF. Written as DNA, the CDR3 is TGTGCCAGCAGTGAAACAGGGGATCAGCCCCAGCATTTT.

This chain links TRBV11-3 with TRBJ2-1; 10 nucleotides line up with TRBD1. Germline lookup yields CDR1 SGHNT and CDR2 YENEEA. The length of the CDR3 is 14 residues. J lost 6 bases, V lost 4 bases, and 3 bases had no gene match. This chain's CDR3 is CASSSGQGINEQFF. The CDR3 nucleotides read TGTGCCAGCAGCTCGGGACAGGGGATCAATGAGCAGTTCTTC.

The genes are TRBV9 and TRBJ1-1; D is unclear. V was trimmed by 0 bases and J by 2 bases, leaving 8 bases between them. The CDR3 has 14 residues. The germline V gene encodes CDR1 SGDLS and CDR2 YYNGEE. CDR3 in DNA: TGTGCCAGCAGCGTAGGGACGGCTAACACTGAAGCTTTCTTT. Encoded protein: CASSVGTANTEAFF.

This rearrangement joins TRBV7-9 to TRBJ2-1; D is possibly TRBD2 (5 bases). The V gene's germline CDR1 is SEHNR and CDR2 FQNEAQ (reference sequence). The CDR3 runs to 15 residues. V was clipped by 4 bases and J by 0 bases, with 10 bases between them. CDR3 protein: CASSSTEGSYNEQFF. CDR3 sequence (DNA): TGTGCCAGCAGCTCTACTGAGGGCTCCTACAATGAGCAGTTCTTC.

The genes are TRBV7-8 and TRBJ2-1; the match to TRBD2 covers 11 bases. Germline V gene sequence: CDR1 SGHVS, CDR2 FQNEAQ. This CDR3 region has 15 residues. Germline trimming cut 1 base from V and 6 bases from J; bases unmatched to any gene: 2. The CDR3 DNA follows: TGTGCCAGCAGCTTAGTTAGCGGGGGGGCCAATGAGCAGTTCTTC. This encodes CASSLVSGGANEQFF.

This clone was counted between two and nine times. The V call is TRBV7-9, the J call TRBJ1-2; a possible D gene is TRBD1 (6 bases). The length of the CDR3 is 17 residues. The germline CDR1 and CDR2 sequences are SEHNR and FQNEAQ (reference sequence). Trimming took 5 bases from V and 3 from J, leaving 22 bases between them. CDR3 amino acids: CASSPTNKGGGYYGYTF. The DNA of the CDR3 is TGTGCCAGCAGCCCAACGAACAAGGGGGGGGGCTACTATGGCTACACCTTC.

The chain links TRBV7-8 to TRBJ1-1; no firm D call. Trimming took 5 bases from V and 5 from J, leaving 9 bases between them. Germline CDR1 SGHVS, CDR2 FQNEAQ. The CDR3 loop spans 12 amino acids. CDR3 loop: CASSVSGTEAFF. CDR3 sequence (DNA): TGTGCCAGCAGCGTCTCGGGAACTGAAGCTTTCTTT.

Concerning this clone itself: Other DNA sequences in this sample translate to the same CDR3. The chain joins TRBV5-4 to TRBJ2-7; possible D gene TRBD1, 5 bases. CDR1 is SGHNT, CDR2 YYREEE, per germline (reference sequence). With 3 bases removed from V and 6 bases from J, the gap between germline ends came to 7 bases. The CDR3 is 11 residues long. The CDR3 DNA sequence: TGTGCCAGCAGCTCAACAGGCGAGCAGTACTTC. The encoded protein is CASSSTGEQYF.

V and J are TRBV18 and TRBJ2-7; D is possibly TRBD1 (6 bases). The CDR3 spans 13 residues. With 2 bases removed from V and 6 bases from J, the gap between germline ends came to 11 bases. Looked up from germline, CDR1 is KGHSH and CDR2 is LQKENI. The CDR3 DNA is TGTGCCAGCTCACCAGATAGAGGGGGCGAGCAGTACTTC. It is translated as CASSPDRGGEQYF. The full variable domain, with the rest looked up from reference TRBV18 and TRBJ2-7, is NAGVMQNPRHLVRRRGQEARLRCSPMKGHSHVYWYRQLPEEGLKFMVYLQKENIIDESGMPKERFSAEFPKEGPSILRIQQVVRGDSAAYFCASSPDRGGEQYFGPGTRLTVT.